The 23 T cell receptor beta chains reported below all come from one sample, sequenced in a study of CD8 T cells in Susac syndrome. Reverse transcription of about 0.5 to 1 ug RNA used random hexamers. TCRdb reprocessed the immunoSEQ multiplex PCR reads with MiXCR, giving one entry per CDR3 protein. This sample has over 100,000 distinct CDR3 sequences, with about 94% found just once. The sequenced sample consisted of CD8+ T cells from PBMCs. The receptors stem from a human donor with Susac syndrome.

The V and J genes are TRBV12-3 or TRBV12-4 and TRBJ1-2; TRBD1 might be the D (6 bases). This CDR3 comprises 12 residues. Trimming removed 6 bases from V and 8 bases from J, with 13 bases in between. CDR3 region: CASSARGGGYTF. The CDR3 nucleotides are TGTGCCAGCAGCGCCAGGGGTGGGGGCTACACCTTC.

This clonotype was counted once. This chain joins TRBV29-1 and TRBJ1-2; D unclear. The length of the CDR3 is 14 residues. With 0 bases removed from V and 7 bases from J, the gap between germline ends came to 15 bases. Germline V gene data show CDR1 as SQVTM and CDR2 as ANQGSEA. The CDR3 region is CSVEDPAYKIGYTF. In DNA form, the CDR3 reads TGCAGCGTTGAAGATCCCGCCTACAAGATTGGCTACACCTTC.

J is TRBJ1-5 and V is TRBV4-1; 8 bases line up with TRBD1. Looked up from germline, CDR1 is MGHRA and CDR2 is YSYEKL. The V and J ends lost 0 bases and 6 bases, in that order; junction bases with no gene match: 7. This CDR3 has 16 residues. CDR3 sequence reads: CASSQDEGQVGQPQHF. DNA of the CDR3: TGCGCCAGCAGCCAAGATGAGGGACAGGTCGGTCAGCCCCAGCATTTT.

The chain combines TRBV7-7 with TRBJ2-5; 8 positions match TRBD1. This CDR3 spans 18 amino acids. CDR1 and CDR2 (germline): SSHAT, FNYEAQ (reference sequence). V lost 5 bases to trimming and J lost 5 bases; unmatched junction nucleotides: 19. CDR3 in amino acids: CASSLGGRGQGVYETQYF. CDR3 nucleotides: TGTGCCAGCAGCCTAGGCGGCCGAGGACAGGGAGTCTACGAGACCCAGTACTTC.

The gene calls are TRBV9 and TRBJ2-1, with D perhaps TRBD2 (6 bases). V lost 6 bases and J lost 0, with 10 bases in between. Germline assignment: CDR1 SGDLS and CDR2 YYNGEE. This CDR3 comprises 14 residues. The CDR3 DNA reads as TGTGCCAGCATGGGGGGAGGCTCCTACAATGAGCAGTTCTTC. Translating gives CASMGGGSYNEQFF. Full variable domain (missing parts from reference TRBV9 and TRBJ2-1): DSGVTQTPKHLITATGQRVTLRCSPRSGDLSVYWYQQSLDQGLQFLIQYYNGEERAKGNILERFSAQQFPDLHSELNLSSLELGDSALYFCASMGGGSYNEQFFGPGTRLTVL.

This rearrangement joins TRBV24-1 to TRBJ1-1; 8 positions agree with TRBD1. The CDR3 is 12 amino acids. Trimming cost V 12 bases and J 6 bases; bases outside gene matches: 8. Germline CDR1 is KGHDR and CDR2 is SFDVKD. In DNA, the CDR3 is TGTGCCTCCGACAGGGGAGTCGCTGAAGCTTTCTTT. Its protein product is CASDRGVAEAFF.

This chain joins TRBV10-2 and TRBJ2-1, with 7 bases lining up with TRBD2. The germline V gene has CDR1 WSHSY and CDR2 SAAADI. The CDR3 sequence is 13 residues long. V lost 4 bases and J lost 8; bases outside the gene matches: 5. The CDR3 nucleotides are TGCGCCAGCAGTGCACTAGCGCGGGATGAGCAGTTCTTC. It specifies CASSALARDEQFF.

The chain uses TRBV9 and TRBJ1-2, with D possibly being TRBD1 (6 bases). In germline, CDR1 is SGDLS, CDR2 YYNGEE. CDR3 length equals 12 residues. Trimming removed 4 bases from V and 8 bases from J, with 12 bases in between. The CDR3 loop reads CASSHRQAGYTF. In DNA, the CDR3 is TGTGCCAGCAGCCACCGACAGGCGGGCTACACCTTC. Full variable domain (rest looked up from reference TRBV9 and TRBJ1-2): DSGVTQTPKHLITATGQRVTLRCSPRSGDLSVYWYQQSLDQGLQFLIQYYNGEERAKGNILERFSAQQFPDLHSELNLSSLELGDSALYFCASSHRQAGYTFGSGTRLTVV.

In its sample, this clonotype was seen a few times. The V gene is TRBV19, the J gene TRBJ2-1, with 11 bases fitting TRBD2. Trimming at V came to 9 bases and at J to 2 bases, leaving 6 bases not matched to a gene. This CDR3 has 15 amino acids. CDR1 and CDR2 from the germline V gene are LNHDA and SQIVND (reference sequence). In DNA form, the CDR3 reads TGTGCCAGCGCTAGCGGGGGGAGCCCCTACAATGAGCAGTTCTTC. This sequence encodes CASASGGSPYNEQFF.

The J gene is TRBJ1-1, the V gene TRBV29-1; D perhaps matches TRBD1 (5 bases). There are 14 residues in the CDR3. The V end was cut by 4 bases, the J end by 2 bases, with 14 bases between. Germline V gives CDR1 SQVTM, CDR2 ANQGSEA. The CDR3 region has the DNA TGCAGCGTTGGTTGGAGGGGTCGCAACACTGAAGCTTTCTTT. It encodes CSVGWRGRNTEAFF.

The V and J genes are TRBV12-3 or TRBV12-4 and TRBJ2-7; no definite D call. This CDR3 has 14 residues. Trimming took 3 bases from V and 1 from J, leaving 10 bases between them. CDR3 in amino acids: CASSFLGWSYEQYF. The CDR3 bases are TGTGCCAGCAGTTTCTTAGGGTGGTCCTACGAGCAGTACTTC.

This chain joins TRBV29-1 and TRBJ2-7, with a tentative D call TRBD2 (6 bases). Germline CDR1 reads SQVTM; CDR2 reads ANQGSEA. The V gene lost 6 bases and the J gene lost 5 bases, with 11 bases spanning the gap. CDR3 length: 11 amino acids. This chain's CDR3 is CSVPSDHEQYF. The CDR3 DNA reads as TGCAGCGTCCCTAGCGACCACGAGCAGTACTTC.

The chain employs TRBV5-8 and TRBJ2-5, with D possibly TRBD1 on 6 matching bases. Trimming pared 1 base from V and 3 bases from J, leaving 13 bases between. Per germline, CDR1 SGHTS and CDR2 YDEGEE. CDR3 length equals 15 residues. CDR3 nucleotides: TGTGCCAGCAGCTTGACTACAGGGCCGAAAGAGACCCAGTACTTC. As protein: CASSLTTGPKETQYF.

The chain recombines TRBV12-3 or TRBV12-4 with TRBJ1-1; D is perhaps TRBD1 (5 bases). This CDR3 contains 12 residues. V gave up 4 bases and J gave up 7 bases, with 10 bases separating them. The CDR3 DNA is TGTGCCAGCAGTTCGACAGTCCATGAAGCTTTCTTT. Amino acids: CASSSTVHEAFF.

The chain is built from TRBV6-5 and TRBJ1-2, with D unresolved. CDR1 and CDR2 (germline): MNHEY, SVGAGI. The V end was cut by 6 bases, the J end by 4 bases, with 15 bases between. The CDR3 length is 14 residues. In nucleotides, the CDR3 is TGTGCCAGCAGCAAACAGCCGGGCCGCTATGGCTACACCTTC. This encodes CASSKQPGRYGYTF.

V is TRBV9 and J is TRBJ2-3; 8 nucleotides line up with TRBD2. CDR3 length equals 16 residues. CDR1 is SGDLS, CDR2 YYNGEE, per germline. V shed 6 bases and J 2 bases; nucleotides not matched to a gene: 11. As DNA, the CDR3 is TGTGCCAGCAATACTGTAGGCGGGGGGCCCACAGATACGCAGTATTTT. It codes for CASNTVGGGPTDTQYF.

The chain joins TRBV27 to TRBJ1-2, with 7 bases fitting TRBD1. J gave up 7 bases and V 5 bases, and 7 bases lay outside the gene matches. The V gene's germline CDR1 is MNHEY and CDR2 SMNVEV (reference sequence). The CDR3 has 13 residues. CDR3 sequence (DNA): TGTGCCAGCAGTCTCGGGACAGCTTTTGGCTACACCTTC. Its protein is CASSLGTAFGYTF.

The CDR3, as DNA: TGTGCCAGCAGTGACCCGAGCCCCTCTGGAAACACCATATATTTT. It encodes CASSDPSPSGNTIYF. The chain is built from TRBV6-4 and TRBJ1-3; D unresolved. Trimming removed 2 bases at V and 0 bases at J, with 8 bases between. Germline V CDR1 and CDR2: MRHNA, SNTAGT. The CDR3 sequence is 15 residues long.

The V call is TRBV12-3 or TRBV12-4, the J call TRBJ2-7, with D possibly matching TRBD2 (5 bases). Trimming left V 6 bases short and J 2 bases short, with 17 bases between. This CDR3 contains 15 residues. DNA of the CDR3: TGTGCCAGCAGGCTCGGGTCCTCGGAGGCCTACGAGCAGTACTTC. It specifies CASRLGSSEAYEQYF.

This chain links TRBV20-1 with TRBJ2-1, with TRBD1 identical over 10 bases. Germline assignment: CDR1 DFQATT and CDR2 SNEGSKA (reference sequence). Losses at the gene ends were 5 bases for V and 5 bases for J; bases not matched to a gene: 3. The CDR3 is 13 residues long. CDR3 sequence (DNA): TGCAGTGCTCCGGGACAGGGGAACAATGAGCAGTTCTTC. This codes for CSAPGQGNNEQFF.

This clonotype was observed a single time. V is TRBV10-3 and J is TRBJ2-1; D gene uncertain. The V gene lost 6 bases and the J gene lost 2 bases, with 8 bases spanning the gap. The length of the CDR3 is 13 residues. Germline V gives CDR1 ENHRY, CDR2 SYGVKD. The DNA of the CDR3 is TGTGCCATCAGCTCCGACACCTACAATGAGCAGTTCTTC. Its protein product is CAISSDTYNEQFF.

The V and J genes are TRBV19 and TRBJ1-1; D gene ambiguous. The V end was cut by 3 bases, the J end by 3 bases, with 8 bases between. The CDR3 extends over 13 amino acids. The germline V gene encodes CDR1 LNHDA and CDR2 SQIVND (reference sequence). CDR3 protein: CASSIGQDTEAFF. The CDR3 region has the DNA TGTGCCAGTAGTATCGGCCAGGACACTGAAGCTTTCTTT.

Only a few counts were recorded for this clonotype. V is TRBV9 and J is TRBJ2-3, with unresolved D. The germline V and J ends were trimmed by 3 bases and 6 bases, with 8 bases remaining between them. Germline V CDR1 and CDR2: SGDLS, YYNGEE. The CDR3 runs to 12 residues. DNA of the CDR3: TGTGCCAGCAGCGCAAGCTTGGATACGCAGTATTTT. Translating gives CASSASLDTQYF.